The T cell receptor (beta chain) under discussion was sequenced for a study of CD8 T cells in cerebrospinal fluid in Alzheimer's disease. CDR3 size: 13 residues. Per germline, CDR1 DFQATT and CDR2 SNEGSKA (reference sequence). From its re-call of the 10x single-cell sequencing reads, TCRdb lists each CDR3 protein once, without DNA. This table lists 1,000 or so distinct CDR3 sequences. This clonotype registers medium-sized (0.01 to 0.1%) by frequency. The source of this sequence is a human donor in good health. Sequenced sample: cerebrospinal fluid. The chain links TRBV20-1 to TRBJ2-3. CDR3 sequence: CSARVASTDTQYF.